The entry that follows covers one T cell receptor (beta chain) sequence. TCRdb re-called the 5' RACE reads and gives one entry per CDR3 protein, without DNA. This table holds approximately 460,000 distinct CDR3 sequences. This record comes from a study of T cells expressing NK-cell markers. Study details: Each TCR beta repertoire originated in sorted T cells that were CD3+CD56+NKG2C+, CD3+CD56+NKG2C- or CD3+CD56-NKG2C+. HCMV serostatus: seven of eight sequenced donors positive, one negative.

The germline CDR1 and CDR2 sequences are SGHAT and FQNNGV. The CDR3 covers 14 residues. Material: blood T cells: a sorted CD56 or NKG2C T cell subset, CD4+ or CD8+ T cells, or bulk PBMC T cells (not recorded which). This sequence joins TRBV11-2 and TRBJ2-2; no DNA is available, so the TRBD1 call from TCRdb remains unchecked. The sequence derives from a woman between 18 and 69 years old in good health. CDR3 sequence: CASGRDSYTGELFF.